Here is one T cell receptor (beta chain) with its context. CDR1 and CDR2 from the germline V gene are SGHRS and YFSETQ. V dropped 4 bases and J dropped 7 bases, with 15 bases sitting between them. The CDR3 sequence is 15 residues long. After constant-region reverse-primer amplification, full-length variable regions underwent semi-nested PCR with Nested Universal Primer A. TCRdb passed the 5' RACE reads through MiXCR, listing each CDR3 protein once. The sample lists under 60,000 distinct CDR3 sequences; around a quarter were seen once. CD25-based Treg depletion was applied to purified naive CD4+ T cells.

The TCR was taken from a female donor with breast cancer. The rearrangement uses TRBV5-1 and TRBJ1-6; perhaps TRBD1 as D (5 bases). The sequenced sample was naive CD4+ T cells sorted from blood. The sample's subset: naive CD4+ T cells, CD4+CD45RA+CD25-. CDR3 bases: TGCGCCAGCAGCACAACCGGGACGGACAATTCACCCCTCCACTTT. Translation gives CASSTTGTDNSPLHF.